These 28 T cell receptor beta chains share one sample of origin, sequenced in a study of cytomegalovirus exposure and HLA in healthy donors. Both 60 Vbeta primers and 13 Jbeta primers went into the PCR. The protocol was immunoSEQ multiplex PCR, while the TCRdb copy is restricted to in-frame clones and leaves out a portion. The sample lists roughly 170,000 clones; about 73% were seen once. Sequenced: PBMCs. Source of these receptors: a woman aged 45 to 65 in good health and CMV-seropositive.

The gene calls are TRBV21-1 and TRBJ1-6. TRBV21-1 is a recognized pseudogene. The CDR3 covers 14 residues. Here the CDR3 reads CASSRRGWRSPLHF. DNA for the CDR3: TGTGCCAGCAGCAGAAGAGGGTGGAGATCACCCCTCCACTTT.

The CDR3: CASSPGHKKQYF. The CDR3 bases are TGTGCCAGCTCACCCGGACACAAGAAGCAGTACTTC. This rearrangement joins TRBV18 to TRBJ2-7, with a possible D match to TRBD1 (5 bases). From germline, CDR1 is KGHSH and CDR2 LQKENI. Between the trimmed V and J ends, which lost 3 bases and 8 bases, there was a span of 11 bases. This CDR3 comprises 12 residues.

Remarks on this clone: Other DNA sequences in the sample encode the same CDR3. The rearrangement joins TRBV6-1 to TRBJ2-7, with a tentative D call TRBD1 (6 bases). CDR1 is MNHNS, CDR2 SASEGT, per germline. The V end lost 2 bases, the J end lost 4 bases, and 6 bases lay between the germline ends. CDR3 length equals 12 residues. The chain's CDR3 is CASSERGYEQYF. As DNA, the CDR3 is TGTGCCAGCAGTGAAAGGGGGTACGAGCAGTACTTC.

This rearrangement joins TRBV18 to TRBJ1-6; D is unresolved. This CDR3 is built from 19 residues. V lost 1 base and J lost 0, with 16 bases in between. The germline V gene encodes CDR1 KGHSH and CDR2 LQKENI. CDR3 sequence reads: CASSPLSPVGSSYNSPLHF. DNA of the CDR3: TGTGCCAGCTCACCACTGTCTCCGGTCGGGAGCTCCTATAATTCACCCCTCCACTTT.

In regard to this clone: At one of its ends the junction is not consistent with the germline gene, which may arise from a read error. The rearrangement links TRBV7-9 to TRBJ1-2; D is ambiguous. This CDR3 region has 10 residues. Germline values: CDR1 SEHNR, CDR2 FQNEAQ (reference sequence). The CDR3 nucleotides read TGTTCCAGCAGCTTAGCTCTCAGCACCTTC. It is translated as CSSSLALSTF.

This chain connects TRBV18 to TRBJ1-5; TRBD1 aligns across 8 bases. This CDR3 is built from 16 residues. Germline trimming cut 3 bases from V and 6 bases from J; bases unmatched to any gene: 10. CDR1 is KGHSH, CDR2 LQKENI, per germline. The CDR3 DNA reads as TGTGCCAGCTCACCTAGCAGGACAGGGTCGGGTCAGCCCCAGCATTTT. This codes for CASSPSRTGSGQPQHF.

The chain links TRBV5-4 to TRBJ2-7, with 7 bases lining up with TRBD2. V shed 4 bases, J shed 4 bases, and the junction held 5 bases outside the gene matches. The CDR3 is 13 residues long. Germline-derived CDR1 and CDR2 are SGHNT and YYREEE (reference sequence). This CDR3 reads CASSPWGGYEQYF. CDR3 DNA sequence: TGTGCCAGCAGCCCGTGGGGGGGGTACGAGCAGTACTTC.

The CDR3 nucleotides are TGTGCCTGGAGTGCAACGGGGGGAATCACAGATACGCAGTATTTT. Its translation: CAWSATGGITDTQYF. The chain carries TRBV30 and TRBJ2-3; 7 bases match TRBD2. The CDR3 has 15 residues. V shed 1 base, J shed 2 bases, and the junction held 6 bases outside the gene matches. Germline loops: CDR1 GTSNPN, CDR2 SVGIG (reference sequence). Looking up the rest from reference TRBV30 and TRBJ2-3 gives the full variable domain: SQTIHQWPATLVQPVGSPLSLECTVEGTSNPNLYWYRQAAGRGLQLLFYSVGIGQISSEVPQNLSASRPQDRQFILSSKKLLLSDSGFYLCAWSATGGITDTQYFGPGTRLTVL.

The genes are TRBV7-4 and TRBJ2-3, with unresolved D. Germline-derived CDR1 and CDR2 are SGHVT and SQSDAQ. Trimming pared 0 bases from V and 1 base from J, leaving 8 bases between. This CDR3 comprises 15 residues. This CDR3 reads CASSLASTRTDTQYF. CDR3 DNA sequence: TGTGCCAGCAGCTTAGCGTCCACACGCACAGATACGCAGTATTTT.

The chain links TRBV7-2 to TRBJ1-3, with D perhaps TRBD1 (6 bases). V lost 0 bases to trimming and J lost 4 bases, with 10 bases between them. The CDR3 is made up of 15 amino acids. Per the germline V gene, CDR1 is SGHTA and CDR2 is FQGNSA. CDR3 DNA: TGTGCCAGCAGCTTAGCGGGAGGGGGGGGAAACACCATATATTTT. Translated, it gives CASSLAGGGGNTIYF.

The chain links TRBV7-9 to TRBJ1-4; TRBD1 might be the D (6 bases). CDR1 is SEHNR, CDR2 FQNEAQ, per germline (reference sequence). The CDR3 covers 16 residues. V was clipped by 3 bases and J by 2 bases, with 13 bases between them. The CDR3 nucleotides read TGTGCCAGCAGCTTGATCACAGGGTACACTAATGAAAAACTGTTTTTT. Its translation: CASSLITGYTNEKLFF.

This clone was counted a few times. CDR3 region: CASSLGSAGNTIYF. CDR3 bases: TGTGCCAGCAGCTTGGGTTCGGCTGGAAACACCATATATTTT. The genes are TRBV5-6 and TRBJ1-3; D remains ambiguous. V lost 0 bases to trimming and J lost 2 bases, with 6 bases between them. Germline lookup yields CDR1 SGHDT and CDR2 YYEEEE. The CDR3 loop spans 14 amino acids.

The V gene is TRBV6-1, the J gene TRBJ1-2, with TRBD1 identical over 7 bases. Germline loops: CDR1 MNHNS, CDR2 SASEGT. The CDR3 length is 15 residues. The junction had 9 bases not matched to a gene; V was cut back by 6 bases and J by 2 bases. DNA of the CDR3: TGTGCCAGCAGGGAAACAGGGGCCCAAAACTATGGCTACACCTTC. Translating gives CASRETGAQNYGYTF.

This clone has just a few counts. V gene TRBV30 combines with J gene TRBJ1-5; 10 bases are shared with TRBD1. The CDR3 has 15 amino acids. V shed 1 base and J 3 bases; nucleotides not matched to a gene: 3. Germline lookup yields CDR1 GTSNPN and CDR2 SVGIG (reference sequence). CDR3 sequence: CAWSGQGALNQPQHF. CDR3 coding DNA: TGTGCCTGGAGTGGACAGGGGGCCCTCAATCAGCCCCAGCATTTT. Looking up the rest from reference TRBV30 and TRBJ1-5 gives the full variable domain: SQTIHQWPATLVQPVGSPLSLECTVEGTSNPNLYWYRQAAGRGLQLLFYSVGIGQISSEVPQNLSASRPQDRQFILSSKKLLLSDSGFYLCAWSGQGALNQPQHFGDGTRLSIL.

The CDR3 here is CASSQLAGGLLNEQFF. The CDR3 DNA reads as TGCGCCAGCAGCCAGTTAGCGGGGGGGCTGTTAAATGAGCAGTTCTTC. The gene calls are TRBV4-1 and TRBJ2-1; TRBD2 agrees at 11 bases. V lost 3 bases and J lost 7; bases outside the gene matches: 8. Germline CDR1 reads MGHRA; CDR2 reads YSYEKL. The CDR3 runs 16 residues.

The chain carries TRBV5-1 and TRBJ2-7, with D perhaps matching TRBD1 (6 bases). Germline V lookup: CDR1 SGHRS, CDR2 YFSETQ. The CDR3 loop spans 14 amino acids. Trimming pared 4 bases from V and 2 bases from J, leaving 13 bases between. The CDR3 sequence is CASSPGQLTYEQYF. The CDR3 nucleotides are TGCGCCAGCAGCCCCGGACAGCTTACCTACGAGCAGTACTTC.

V usage is TRBV18 and J usage is TRBJ1-1; TRBD1 aligns across 8 bases. Trimming took 8 bases from V and 0 from J; bases not matched to a gene: 5. The germline gives CDR1 KGHSH, CDR2 LQKENI. This CDR3 has 14 amino acids. CDR3 nucleotides: TGTGCCAGCGCTCGGACAGGGATGAACACTGAAGCTTTCTTT. This sequence encodes CASARTGMNTEAFF.

This clone was detected a few times. The V call is TRBV4-1, the J call TRBJ2-3; a possible D gene is TRBD1 (6 bases). This CDR3 is 16 amino acids long. CDR1 is MGHRA, CDR2 YSYEKL, per germline. V lost 4 bases and J lost 2, with 16 bases in between. The CDR3 spells CASSLTTGTPTDTQYF. The DNA of the CDR3 is TGCGCCAGCAGCCTTACGACCGGGACACCCACAGATACGCAGTATTTT.

The J gene is TRBJ1-2, the V gene TRBV30; 10 bases map to TRBD1. This CDR3 comprises 13 residues. V gave up 2 bases and J gave up 8 bases; unmatched junction bases: 5. Germline CDR1 GTSNPN, CDR2 SVGIG (reference sequence). CDR3 nucleotide sequence: TGTGCCTGGAGTATTGGGACAGGGGCCGGCTACACCTTC. This encodes CAWSIGTGAGYTF.

The J gene is TRBJ1-1, the V gene TRBV4-1, with 7 bases fitting TRBD1. The trim removed 5 bases at V and 0 bases at J, leaving 6 bases unmatched. Germline CDR1 MGHRA, CDR2 YSYEKL. This CDR3 has 15 amino acids. CDR3 nucleotide sequence: TGCGCCAGCAGCTTCCGGGACAGAGTGAACACTGAAGCTTTCTTT. This encodes CASSFRDRVNTEAFF.

This clone appeared a few times. The rearrangement uses TRBV5-4 and TRBJ1-6, with D possibly being TRBD1 (6 bases). The ends were cut back, 2 bases at V and 6 bases at J, with 9 bases in the middle. The CDR3 covers 14 residues. CDR1 SGHNT and CDR2 YYREEE come from the germline V gene (reference sequence). In DNA, the CDR3 is TGTGCCAGCAGCTTACAGGGAGCTAATTCACCCCTCCACTTT. Protein sequence: CASSLQGANSPLHF.

The V call is TRBV18, the J call TRBJ1-1; possibly TRBD1 for D (5 bases). The germline V and J ends were trimmed by 1 base and 5 bases, with 11 bases remaining between them. The CDR3 consists of 14 residues. Germline values: CDR1 KGHSH, CDR2 LQKENI. Written as DNA, the CDR3 is TGTGCCAGCTCACCACGGACGGGGGAGACTGAAGCTTTCTTT. This codes for CASSPRTGETEAFF. The full variable domain, with the rest looked up from reference TRBV18 and TRBJ1-1, is NAGVMQNPRHLVRRRGQEARLRCSPMKGHSHVYWYRQLPEEGLKFMVYLQKENIIDESGMPKERFSAEFPKEGPSILRIQQVVRGDSAAYFCASSPRTGETEAFFGQGTRLTVV.

The J gene is TRBJ1-3, the V gene TRBV9; D ambiguous. The CDR3 length is 13 residues. CDR1 and CDR2 from the germline V gene are SGDLS and YYNGEE. V was trimmed by 8 bases and J by 0 bases, leaving 9 bases between them. This CDR3 reads CASRNSSGNTIYF. The DNA for the CDR3 is TGTGCCAGTAGGAACAGCTCTGGAAACACCATATATTTT.

V is TRBV5-6 and J is TRBJ2-5; TRBD1 agrees at 8 bases. Germline trimming cut 4 bases from V and 4 bases from J; bases unmatched to any gene: 6. The V gene's germline CDR1 is SGHDT and CDR2 YYEEEE. The CDR3 consists of 14 residues. CDR3 nucleotide sequence: TGTGCCAGCAGCACTGACAGGGGAGGAGAGACCCAGTACTTC. It encodes CASSTDRGGETQYF.

The chain employs TRBV11-3 and TRBJ2-7; perhaps TRBD2 as D (6 bases). The CDR3 has 13 residues. Trimming took off 5 bases at V and 7 bases at J, with 15 bases between the two ends. CDR1 SGHNT and CDR2 YENEEA come from the germline V gene. The CDR3 sequence is CASSIRTAGEQYF. CDR3 in DNA: TGTGCCAGCAGCATCCGGACGGCGGGGGAGCAGTACTTC. Drawing the rest from reference TRBV11-3 and TRBJ2-7, the complete variable domain is EAGVVQSPRYKIIEKKQPVAFWCNPISGHNTLYWYLQNLGQGPELLIRYENEEAVDDSQLPKDRFSAERLKGVDSTLKIQPAELGDSAVYLCASSIRTAGEQYFGPGTRLTVT.

The chain joins TRBV7-2 to TRBJ2-2; D gene uncertain. The CDR3 spans 12 residues. V lost 5 bases, J lost 6 bases, and 7 bases lay in between. CDR1 and CDR2 from the germline V gene are SGHTA and FQGNSA. The CDR3 sequence: CASSLRAGELFF. For the CDR3, the DNA is TGTGCCAGCAGCCTACGGGCCGGGGAGCTGTTTTTT. Full variable domain (outside the CDR3, taken from reference TRBV7-2 and TRBJ2-2): GAGVSQSPSNKVTEKGKDVELRCDPISGHTALYWYRQSLGQGLEFLIYFQGNSAPDKSGLPSDRFSAERTGGSVSTLTIQRTQQEDSAVYLCASSLRAGELFFGEGSRLTVL.

The chain is built from TRBV9 and TRBJ2-5; D is perhaps TRBD2 (5 bases). The CDR3 is 15 residues long. With 4 bases removed from V and 2 bases from J, the gap between germline ends came to 15 bases. Germline V gives CDR1 SGDLS, CDR2 YYNGEE. The CDR3 here is CASSPRRTLQETQYF. The CDR3 DNA sequence: TGTGCCAGCAGCCCCCGTAGGACTCTACAAGAGACCCAGTACTTC.

This clone was seen more than once but under ten times. The rearrangement links TRBV13 to TRBJ1-2, with D perhaps TRBD1 (6 bases). Germline-derived CDR1 and CDR2 are PRHDT and FYEKMQ (reference sequence). Trimming removed 2 bases from V and 8 bases from J, with 9 bases in between. The CDR3 extends over 12 amino acids. The CDR3 reads CASSLIQGGYTF. The CDR3 DNA is TGTGCCAGCAGCTTAATCCAGGGGGGCTACACCTTC.